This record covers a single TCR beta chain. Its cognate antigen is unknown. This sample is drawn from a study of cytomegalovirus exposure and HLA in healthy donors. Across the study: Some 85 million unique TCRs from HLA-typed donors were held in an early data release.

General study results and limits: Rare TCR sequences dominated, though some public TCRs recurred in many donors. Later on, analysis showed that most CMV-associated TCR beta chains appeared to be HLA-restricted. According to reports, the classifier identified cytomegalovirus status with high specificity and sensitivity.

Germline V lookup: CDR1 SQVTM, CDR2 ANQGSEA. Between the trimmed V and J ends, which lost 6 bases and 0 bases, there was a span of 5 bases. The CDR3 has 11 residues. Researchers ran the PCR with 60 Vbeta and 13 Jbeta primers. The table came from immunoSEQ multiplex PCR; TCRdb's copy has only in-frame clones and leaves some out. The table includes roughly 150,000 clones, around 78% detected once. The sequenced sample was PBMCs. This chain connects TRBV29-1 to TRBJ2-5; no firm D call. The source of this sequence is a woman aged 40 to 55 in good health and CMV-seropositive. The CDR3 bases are TGCAGCGTCCGGTACCAAGAGACCCAGTACTTC. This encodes CSVRYQETQYF.